A selection of T cell receptor beta chains follows, all from one sample in a study of response to subunit inactivated influenza vaccine. TCRdb passed the RT-PCR reads through MiXCR, listing each CDR3 protein once. The sample holds a few hundred thousand distinct CDR3 sequences, approximately 15% seen once. Source: PBMCs from blood, taken approximately 13 days after vaccination. The receptor source for this set is a man between 50 and 59 years old who received an inactivated influenza vaccine. CDR3s include the opening cysteine and the closing phenylalanine or tryptophan. D genes are given only for firm matches. A clone size is listed for some rows: how often the clone was seen (once, few, many), or a class if it is expanded.

>TRBV14|NA|TRBJ2-6|NA
TGTGCCAGCAGCCAAGTACAGTCTGGGGCCAACGTCCTGACTTTC
CASSQVQSGANVLTF
>TRBV6-6|NA|TRBJ1-1|few
TGTGCCAGCAGCCCCCCTCAGGAAACTGAAGCTTTCTTT
CASSPPQETEAFF
>TRBV20-1|NA|TRBJ2-1|NA
TGCAGCGTGCCGGGGAGGCCGTACAATGAGCAGTTCTTC
CSVPGRPYNEQFF
>TRBV2|NA|TRBJ1-5|NA
TGTGCCAGCAGTGAACAGGCCCCCAATCAGCCCCAGCATTTT
CASSEQAPNQPQHF
>TRBV3-1|NA|TRBJ1-4|few
TGTGCCAGCAGCAAAACGGGGGCAGGAGGAGAAAAACTGTTTTTT
CASSKTGAGGEKLFF
>TRBV29-1|TRBD1|TRBJ2-3|NA
TGCAGCGTGGCACCGGGACAGGGCACAGATACGCAGTATTTT
CSVAPGQGTDTQYF
>TRBV24-1|NA|TRBJ2-7|few
TGTGCCACCAGTGACCGGGACTCCCCTGAGCAGTACTTC
CATSDRDSPEQYF
>TRBV29-1|NA|TRBJ1-1|few
TGCAGCGTTCGGGGGAACGGGAACACTGAAGCTTTCTTT
CSVRGNGNTEAFF
>TRBV7-9|NA|TRBJ2-2|few
TGTGCCAGCAGCTTAGAGAGAGACAGGTGGACCGGGGAGCTGTTTTTT
CASSLERDRWTGELFF
>TRBV11-1|NA|TRBJ2-5|many
TGTGCCAGCAGCTTACCCGGGGAAGAGACCCAGTACTTC
CASSLPGEETQYF
>TRBV30|NA|TRBJ1-1|few
TGTGCCTGGAAACCCGGGCCAGGCGAAGCTTTCTTT
CAWKPGPGEAFF
>TRBV4-3|NA|TRBJ2-1|many
TGCGCCAGCAGCCAAGAAAGATTCTCCTACAATGAGCAGTTCTTC
CASSQERFSYNEQFF
>TRBV7-2|TRBD2|TRBJ2-5|few
TGTGCCAGCAGCTACCTTACTAGCGGGGGACAAGAGACCCAGTACTTC
CASSYLTSGGQETQYF
>TRBV6-1|NA|TRBJ2-7|NA
TGTGCCAGCAGTGACCAAAACTTCTACGAGCAGTACTTC
CASSDQNFYEQYF
>TRBV9|NA|TRBJ2-2|few
TGTGCCAGCAGCGTAGTCCCGGGAGCCACCGGGGAGCTGTTTTTT
CASSVVPGATGELFF
>TRBV5-1|NA|TRBJ2-7|many
TGCGCCAGCAGCCCCTCTTACAGTACAAGCTACGAGCAGTACTTC
CASSPSYSTSYEQYF
>TRBV27|TRBD1|TRBJ1-1|NA
TGTGCCAGCAGTGCGACAGGGGGCGTGGGGGCTTTCTTT
CASSATGGVGAFF
>TRBV20-1|TRBD2|TRBJ2-7|few
TGCAGTGCTAGCGGGGGGGATTACGAGCAGTACTTC
CSASGGDYEQYF
>TRBV20-1|TRBD2|TRBJ2-5|NA
TGCAGTGCTAGCTTAGCGGGAGTCTCCCGAAGCTACCAAGAGACCCAGTACTTC
CSASLAGVSRSYQETQYF
>TRBV20-1|NA|TRBJ1-1|NA
TGCAGTGCTAGAGGGGGGACATATGAAGCTTTCTTT
CSARGGTYEAFF
>TRBV7-2|NA|TRBJ2-5|NA
TGTGCCAGCAGCTCCCCGCTCGGGGCAGAAGAGACCCAGTACTTC
CASSSPLGAEETQYF
>TRBV7-2|TRBD1|TRBJ2-5|NA
TGTGCCAGCAGCAATAGACAGGGGGCGGGAAAAGAGACCCAGTACTTC
CASSNRQGAGKETQYF
>TRBV7-2|TRBD2|TRBJ2-7|NA
TGTGCCAGCAGCAGACTAGCGGGAGTGTTATCGAGCTACGAGCAGTACTTC
CASSRLAGVLSSYEQYF
>TRBV7-9|NA|TRBJ2-3|few
TGTGCCAGCAGCGGCTACGTAGGCTCCGGCACAGATACGCAGTATTTT
CASSGYVGSGTDTQYF
>TRBV7-8|NA|TRBJ1-4|few
TGTGCCAGCAGCCGTACACAGTACGTGGAAAAACTGTTTTTT
CASSRTQYVEKLFF
>TRBV5-1|TRBD1|TRBJ1-4|NA
TGCGCCAGCAGCTCCTGGACAGGAGATGAAAAACTGTTTTTT
CASSSWTGDEKLFF
>TRBV12-3/TRBV12-4|TRBD1|TRBJ2-7|many
TGTGCCAGCAGCCCAACTGGACAGGGCTACGAGCAGTACTTC
CASSPTGQGYEQYF
>TRBV5-1|TRBD2|TRBJ2-3|NA
TGCGCCAGCAGCTTGGTAAGCGGGAGGACAGATACGCAGTATTTT
CASSLVSGRTDTQYF
>TRBV29-1|NA|TRBJ1-1|NA
TGCAGGGCCGGGCCGAAAGGCACTGAAGCTTTCTTT
CRAGPKGTEAFF
>TRBV14|NA|TRBJ1-1|NA
TGTGCCAGCAGCCATGTCAGGGGGAACACTGAAGCTTTCTTT
CASSHVRGNTEAFF
>TRBV18|NA|TRBJ2-7|NA
TGTGCCAGCTCACCACTTTCAGATGCCTACGAGCAGTACTTC
CASSPLSDAYEQYF
>TRBV5-1|NA|TRBJ2-3|NA
TGCGCCAGCAGACTTGGTTCAGATACGCAGTATTTT
CASRLGSDTQYF
>TRBV4-2|NA|TRBJ2-1|few
TGTGCCAGCGACCTGGGGGATGGGCGCAATGAGCAGTTCTTC
CASDLGDGRNEQFF
>TRBV12-3/TRBV12-4|NA|TRBJ2-4|many
TGTGCCAGCAGTTTAACCAGCGTAAGCATTCAGTACTTC
CASSLTSVSIQYF
>TRBV5-1|NA|TRBJ2-3|NA
TGCGCCAGCAGCTTCCTGGGTCCCCCGATTCCAGATACGCAGTATTTT
CASSFLGPPIPDTQYF
>TRBV12-3/TRBV12-4|NA|TRBJ2-2|NA
TGTGCCAGCAGTTTACGATCCTCCGGGACCGGGGAGCTGTTTTTT
CASSLRSSGTGELFF
>TRBV7-9|NA|TRBJ2-1|few
TGTGCCGGCCAAATGGGACTCAACAATGAGCAGTTCTTC
CAGQMGLNNEQFF
>TRBV12-3/TRBV12-4|TRBD2|TRBJ2-1|few
TGTGCCAGCAGGCCGGGACTAGCGGGAGCAGAGCAGTTCTTC
CASRPGLAGAEQFF
>TRBV11-1|TRBD1|TRBJ1-5|NA
TGTGCCAGCAGCTTAGCGTCCCGGGACAGGGAAAATCAGCCCCAGCATTTT
CASSLASRDRENQPQHF
>TRBV28|NA|TRBJ2-5|few
TGTGCCAGCGCCAGCGGATGGGAGACCCAGTACTTC
CASASGWETQYF
>TRBV20-1|NA|TRBJ2-1|many
TGCAGTGCCGCCCCCCGAGCTTGGGATGAGCAGTTCTTC
CSAAPRAWDEQFF
>TRBV18|TRBD1|TRBJ2-2|many
TGTGCCAGCTCACCCATCGCCCTAGGACAGGGGACCACCGGGGAGCTGTTTTTT
CASSPIALGQGTTGELFF
>TRBV15|TRBD2|TRBJ2-5|many
TGTGCCACCGGGCGGGGGAGCCAAGAGACCCAGTACTTC
CATGRGSQETQYF
>TRBV7-6|NA|TRBJ1-2|few
TGTGCCAGCAGCGCGGACGGCTATGGCTACACCTTC
CASSADGYGYTF
>TRBV30|NA|TRBJ1-5|NA
TGTGCCTGGAGCGCTATGGGCAATCAGCCCCAGCATTTT
CAWSAMGNQPQHF
>TRBV20-1|TRBD1|TRBJ2-7|few
TGCAGTGCTGGGAAGACAGGGGAAAGCTACGAGCAGTACTTC
CSAGKTGESYEQYF
>TRBV3-1|TRBD1|TRBJ2-5|few
TGTGCCAGCAGCCAAGGCGACAGGGGGTGGGAAGAGACCCAGTACTTC
CASSQGDRGWEETQYF
>TRBV6-1|TRBD1|TRBJ1-4|few
TGTGCCAGCAGAAAGACAGGGGCGGTTTTTGAAAAACTGTTTTTT
CASRKTGAVFEKLFF
>TRBV6-1|NA|TRBJ2-1|many
TGTGCCAGCAGGCCGGGGCGGGGTGGGAATGAGCAGTTCTTC
CASRPGRGGNEQFF
>TRBV5-8|NA|TRBJ2-5|NA
TGTGCCAGCAGCTTGAACGGCGGACGGGTACAAGAGACCCAGTACTTC
CASSLNGGRVQETQYF
>TRBV3-1|TRBD2|TRBJ2-7|NA
TGTGCCAGCAGCCTGGGAGGGCCCGACGAGCAGTACTTC
CASSLGGPDEQYF
>TRBV27|NA|TRBJ2-1|NA
TGTGCCAGCAGTTTATTGGCGACTAGGATCAATGAGCAGTTCTTC
CASSLLATRINEQFF
>TRBV19|NA|TRBJ1-1|NA
TGTGCCAGTAGTCGGGGATTTGAAGCTTTCTTT
CASSRGFEAFF
>TRBV12-3/TRBV12-4|TRBD1|TRBJ1-1|NA
TGTGCCAGCAGTTTAGGGACAGGGGCCACTGAAGCTTTCTTT
CASSLGTGATEAFF
>TRBV7-9|NA|TRBJ2-1|few
TGTGCCAGCAGCTTAGAGGTGGGGGCCTACGATCGCAATGAGCAGTTCTTC
CASSLEVGAYDRNEQFF